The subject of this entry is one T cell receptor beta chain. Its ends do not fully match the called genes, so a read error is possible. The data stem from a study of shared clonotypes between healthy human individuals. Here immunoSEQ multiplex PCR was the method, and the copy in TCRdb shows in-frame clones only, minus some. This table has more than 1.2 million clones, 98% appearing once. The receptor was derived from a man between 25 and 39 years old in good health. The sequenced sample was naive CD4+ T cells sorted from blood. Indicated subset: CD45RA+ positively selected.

Here the CDR3 DNA reads TGCACCAGCAGCTTGGACGGCCAAGAGACCCAGTACTTC. This encodes CTSSLDGQETQYF. The chain links TRBV5-1 to TRBJ2-5; D remains unclear. CDR1 and CDR2 from the germline V gene are SGHRS and YFSETQ. CDR3 length: 13 residues.